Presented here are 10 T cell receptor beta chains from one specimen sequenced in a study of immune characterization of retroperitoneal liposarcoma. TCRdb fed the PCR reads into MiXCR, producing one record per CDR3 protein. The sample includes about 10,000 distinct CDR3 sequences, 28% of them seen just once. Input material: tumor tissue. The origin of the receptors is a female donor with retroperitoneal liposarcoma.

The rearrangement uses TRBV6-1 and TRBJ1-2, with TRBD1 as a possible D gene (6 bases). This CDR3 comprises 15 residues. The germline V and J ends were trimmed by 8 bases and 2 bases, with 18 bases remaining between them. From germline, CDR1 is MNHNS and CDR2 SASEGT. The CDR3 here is CASGDPTGSNYGYTF. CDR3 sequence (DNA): TGTGCCAGCGGGGACCCTACAGGGTCCAACTATGGCTACACCTTC.

CDR3 bases: TGTGCCAGCAGCTTCACTAGCGGGGGTACAAAAACCTACGAGCAGTTCTTC. It specifies CASSFTSGGTKTYEQFF. The J gene is TRBJ2-1, the V gene TRBV7-2; 11 positions match TRBD2. After removal of 3 bases from V and 10 bases from J, the junction contained 14 bases not matched to a gene. The germline V gene has CDR1 SGHTA and CDR2 FQGNSA. The CDR3 spans 17 residues. The entire variable domain, with the rest obtained from reference TRBV7-2 and TRBJ2-1, is as follows: GAGVSQSPSNKVTEKGKDVELRCDPISGHTALYWYRQSLGQGLEFLIYFQGNSAPDKSGLPSDRFSAERTGGSVSTLTIQRTQQEDSAVYLCASSFTSGGTKTYEQFFGPGTRLTVL.

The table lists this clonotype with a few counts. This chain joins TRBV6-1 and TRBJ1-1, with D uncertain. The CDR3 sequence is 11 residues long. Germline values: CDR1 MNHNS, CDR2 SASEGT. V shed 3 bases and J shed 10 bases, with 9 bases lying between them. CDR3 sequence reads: CASSDIGGAFF. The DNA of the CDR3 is TGTGCCAGCAGTGATATCGGTGGAGCTTTCTTT.

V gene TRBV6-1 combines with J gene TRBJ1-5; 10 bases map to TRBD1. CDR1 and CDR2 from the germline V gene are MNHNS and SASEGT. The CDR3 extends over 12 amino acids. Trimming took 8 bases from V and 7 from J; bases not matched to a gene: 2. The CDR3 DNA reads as TGTGCCAGCGACAGGGGGCGGCAGCCCCAGCATTTT. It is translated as CASDRGRQPQHF.

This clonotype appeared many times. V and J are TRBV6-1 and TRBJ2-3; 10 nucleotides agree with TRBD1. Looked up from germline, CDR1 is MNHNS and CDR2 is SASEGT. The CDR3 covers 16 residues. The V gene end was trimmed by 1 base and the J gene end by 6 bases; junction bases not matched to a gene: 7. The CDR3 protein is CASSEGGTGVSDTQYF. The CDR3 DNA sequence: TGTGCCAGCAGTGAAGGTGGGACAGGGGTGAGTGATACGCAGTATTTT.

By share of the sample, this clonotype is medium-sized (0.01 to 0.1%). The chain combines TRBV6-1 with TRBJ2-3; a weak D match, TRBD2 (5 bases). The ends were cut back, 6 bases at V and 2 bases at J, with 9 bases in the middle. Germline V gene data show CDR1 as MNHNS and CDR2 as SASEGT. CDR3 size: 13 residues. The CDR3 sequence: CASSRDITDTQYF. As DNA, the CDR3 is TGTGCCAGCAGCCGGGATATCACAGATACGCAGTATTTT.

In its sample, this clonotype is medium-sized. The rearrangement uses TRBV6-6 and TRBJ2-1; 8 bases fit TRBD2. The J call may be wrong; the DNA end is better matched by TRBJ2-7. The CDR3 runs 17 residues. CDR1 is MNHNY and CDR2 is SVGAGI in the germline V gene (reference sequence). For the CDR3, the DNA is TGTGCCAGCAGTTACTCGACCCCGGGCCGGGGGGGCTACGAGCAGTACTTC. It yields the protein CASSYSTPGRGGYEQYF.

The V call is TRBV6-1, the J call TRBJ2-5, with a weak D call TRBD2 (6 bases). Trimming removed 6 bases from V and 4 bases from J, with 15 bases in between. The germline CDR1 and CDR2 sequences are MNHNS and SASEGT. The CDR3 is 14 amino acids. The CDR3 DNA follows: TGTGCCAGCAGCGGCCTTTTGGGGGGAGAGACCCAGTACTTC. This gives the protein CASSGLLGGETQYF.

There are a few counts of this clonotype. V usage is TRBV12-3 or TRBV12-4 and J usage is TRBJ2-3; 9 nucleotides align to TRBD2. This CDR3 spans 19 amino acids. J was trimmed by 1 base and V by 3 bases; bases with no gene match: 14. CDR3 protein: CASSFGLAIFKPGTDTQYF. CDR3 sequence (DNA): TGTGCCAGCAGTTTTGGACTAGCGATATTTAAACCTGGCACAGATACGCAGTATTTT.

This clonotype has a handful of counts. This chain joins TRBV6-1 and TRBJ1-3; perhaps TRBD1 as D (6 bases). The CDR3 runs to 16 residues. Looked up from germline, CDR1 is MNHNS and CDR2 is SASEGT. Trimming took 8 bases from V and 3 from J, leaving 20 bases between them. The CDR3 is CASGGGHRGVGNTIYF. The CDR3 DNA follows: TGTGCCAGCGGGGGGGGCCATCGGGGTGTTGGAAACACCATATATTTT.